Below are 2 T cell receptor beta chains sequenced from a single sample in a study of blood T cell repertoires in COVID-19. The method was immunoSEQ multiplex PCR; TCRdb's version includes in-frame clones alone and lacks a portion of them. The data show about 110,000 clones, with 76% seen just once and 6% to 6.5% held by the top ten. Sequenced: peripheral blood. All receptors come from a man older than 75 with COVID-19, enrolled during active disease.

The chain combines TRBV27 with TRBJ2-1; 10 positions agree with TRBD1. Germline CDR1 is MNHEY and CDR2 is SMNVEV (reference sequence). The V segment lost 3 bases and the J segment 0 bases; nucleotides outside the gene matches: 8. This CDR3 has 18 residues. The CDR3 loop reads CASSFQGQGSSSYNEQFF. The CDR3 nucleotides are TGTGCCAGCAGTTTTCAGGGACAGGGGTCGAGCTCCTACAATGAGCAGTTCTTC.

Only one count was recorded for this clone. The rearrangement uses TRBV19 and TRBJ2-4; perhaps TRBD1 as D (6 bases). This CDR3 region has 14 residues. With 5 bases removed from V and 9 bases from J, the gap between germline ends came to 17 bases. Germline CDR1 is LNHDA and CDR2 is SQIVND (reference sequence). In nucleotides, the CDR3 is TGTGCCAGTAGTCCTGGACAGAATTGGGGCATTCAGTACTTC. Translation gives CASSPGQNWGIQYF.